The rows below give T cell receptor beta chains drawn from one sample of a study of shared T cell receptors in the human thymus. Assay: immunoSEQ multiplex PCR; the TCRdb copy retains only in-frame clones and omits some. The sample carries roughly 410,000 clones, roughly 94% recorded once. Sequencing input: thymocytes. The receptor set was obtained from a human donor. CDR3s include the opening cysteine and the closing phenylalanine or tryptophan. D genes are given only for firm matches. Clone size is not always given. Where it is, it says once, few, many or a class for expanded clones.

. | TRBJ1-3 | . | TRBV28 | CASSLFPIRTIYF | TGTGCCAGCAGTTTATTCCCCATCCGGACCATATATTTT
. | TRBJ2-3 | . | TRBV30 | CAWMGGWSDTQYF | TGTGCCTGGATGGGGGGCTGGTCAGATACGCAGTATTTT
. | TRBJ2-1 | . | TRBV2 | CASSVTVRQFF | TGTGCCAGCAGTGTCACCGTCCGGCAGTTCTTC
. | TRBJ1-5 | . | TRBV27 | CASRPVRGLDQPQHF | TGTGCCAGCAGACCGGTCAGGGGTCTCGATCAGCCCCAGCATTTT
TRBD2 | TRBJ2-1 | . | TRBV4-2 | CASSQGWAGGPYNEQFF | TGTGCCAGCAGCCAAGGCTGGGCGGGAGGCCCCTACAATGAGCAGTTCTTC
TRBD2 | TRBJ2-1 | . | TRBV12-5 | CASSTSGQSYNEQFF | TGTGCTAGCTCGACTAGCGGGCAATCCTACAATGAGCAGTTCTTC
. | TRBJ1-4 | . | TRBV29-1 | CSVGGLTNEKLFF | TGCAGCGTTGGGGGCCTTACTAATGAAAAACTGTTTTTT
TRBD1 | TRBJ1-3 | . | TRBV28 | CASVTGTGWNTIYF | TGTGCCAGCGTAACCGGGACAGGGTGGAACACCATATATTTT
. | TRBJ2-5 | . | TRBV19 | CASSGQVTETQYF | TGTGCCAGTAGTGGCCAAGTTACGGAGACCCAGTACTTC
TRBD1 | TRBJ2-2 | . | TRBV6-1 | CARLDRGTGELFF | TGTGCCAGACTGGACAGGGGAACCGGGGAGCTGTTTTTT
TRBD2 | TRBJ2-2 | . | TRBV14 | CASSQDSQARGLAANTGELFF | TGTGCCAGCAGCCAAGACTCCCAGGCCCGCGGACTAGCGGCGAACACCGGGGAGCTGTTTTTT
TRBD2 | TRBJ2-3 | . | TRBV27 | CASSPLGLAGGHATDTQYF | TGTGCCAGCAGTCCTCTAGGACTAGCGGGAGGGCATGCCACAGATACGCAGTATTTT
. | TRBJ2-5 | . | TRBV2 | CASSVPGYQETQYF | TGTGCCAGCAGTGTGCCGGGTTACCAAGAGACCCAGTACTTC
. | TRBJ2-5 | . | TRBV15 | CATLTGPGTQYF | TGTGCCACCCTTACGGGGCCCGGGACCCAGTACTTC
TRBD2 | TRBJ2-7 | once | TRBV7-2 | CASSPGTSKDEQYF | TGTGCCAGCAGCCCAGGGACTAGCAAGGACGAGCAGTACTTC
. | TRBJ1-3 | . | TRBV28 | CASSFSYSARTIYF | TGTGCCAGCAGTTTCTCGTATTCAGCAAGGACCATATATTTT
. | TRBJ1-5 | . | TRBV21-1 | CASSKPPLGGNQPQHF | TGTGCCAGCAGCAAGCCCCCGCTTGGAGGTAATCAGCCCCAGCATTTT
. | TRBJ2-7 | . | TRBV15 | CATSRDGLDYEQYF | TGTGCCACCAGCAGAGATGGGCTAGACTACGAGCAGTACTTC
. | TRBJ2-7 | . | TRBV18 | CASSPGLDARPYEQYF | TGTGCCAGCTCACCTGGATTGGACGCCCGCCCCTACGAGCAGTACTTC
. | TRBJ2-1 | . | TRBV6-1 | CASKFGGSYNEQFF | TGTGCCAGCAAGTTCGGGGGATCCTACAATGAGCAGTTCTTC
TRBD2 | TRBJ2-1 | . | TRBV28 | CASSAGLAGELLSEHEQFF | TGTGCCAGCAGTGCCGGACTAGCGGGAGAGCTTCTATCCGAGCATGAGCAGTTCTTC
. | TRBJ1-5 | once | TRBV19 | CASSINLTWESNQPQHF | TGTGCCAGTAGTATAAATTTGACCTGGGAGAGCAATCAGCCCCAGCATTTT
. | TRBJ2-1 | . | TRBV6-5 | CASSYLSFPEFF | TGTGCCAGCAGTTACCTCTCCTTCCCCGAGTTCTTC
. | TRBJ2-6 | once | TRBV28 | CASRLGSGANVLTF | TGTGCCAGCAGGCTGGGGTCCGGGGCCAACGTCCTGACTTTC
. | TRBJ2-7 | . | TRBV5-1 | CASSYGLYEQYF | TGCGCCAGCAGTTACGGACTCTACGAGCAGTACTTC
TRBD1 | TRBJ1-5 | . | TRBV30 | CAWSVRDRGSNQPQHF | TGTGCCTGGAGTGTAAGGGACAGGGGTAGCAATCAGCCCCAGCATTTT
TRBD2 | TRBJ2-3 | . | TRBV2 | CASGEAGPTDTQYF | TGTGCCAGTGGGGAAGCGGGGCCCACAGATACGCAGTATTTT
. | TRBJ2-2 | . | TRBV6-1 | CASSDGTGELFF | TGTGCCAGCAGTGATGGCACCGGGGAGCTGTTTTTT
TRBD1 | TRBJ2-1 | once | TRBV15 | CATSRDRGRNEQFF | TGTGCCACCAGCAGGGACAGGGGGCGAAATGAGCAGTTCTTC
. | TRBJ2-3 | . | TRBV6-5 | CASSYSDRPQAFSQYF | TGTGCCAGCAGTTACTCCGATAGGCCCCAGGCATTCTCGCAGTATTTT
TRBD1 | TRBJ2-7 | . | TRBV7-9 | CASSLRGTGDSYYEQYF | TGTGCCAGCAGCTTACGAGGGACAGGCGATTCTTACTACGAGCAGTACTTC
. | TRBJ2-7 | . | TRBV7-6 | CASSLNAYGDGAYEQYF | TGTGCCAGCAGCTTAAATGCTTACGGGGACGGAGCCTACGAGCAGTACTTC
. | TRBJ2-3 | . | TRBV30 | CAWSFRGPGDTQYF | TGTGCCTGGAGTTTCCGGGGTCCCGGGGATACGCAGTATTTT
. | TRBJ2-5 | . | TRBV21-1 | CASSTPGTPTQETQYF | TGTGCCAGCAGCACGCCGGGCACTCCCACACAAGAGACCCAGTACTTC
TRBD1 | TRBJ1-1 | . | TRBV28 | CASSPTMRTGGTEAFF | TGTGCCAGCAGTCCAACCATGAGGACAGGGGGCACTGAAGCTTTCTTT
TRBD1 | TRBJ1-4 | . | TRBV7-9 | CASSFYRGFEKLFF | TGTGCCAGCAGCTTCTACAGGGGGTTTGAAAAACTGTTTTTT
. | TRBJ1-5 | . | TRBV19 | CASSRTAGERIGNQPQHF | TGTGCCAGTAGTCGAACGGCAGGGGAAAGGATTGGCAATCAGCCCCAGCATTTT
. | TRBJ1-1 | . | TRBV5-4 | CASSLGAGLMNTEAFF | TGTGCCAGCAGCTTAGGGGCGGGACTTATGAACACTGAAGCTTTCTTT
TRBD2 | TRBJ2-5 | . | TRBV7-9 | CASSLAGLANQETQYF | TGTGCCAGCAGCTTAGCCGGACTAGCGAACCAAGAGACCCAGTACTTC
. | TRBJ2-2 | once | TRBV27 | CASNSGRDGVITGELFF | TGTGCCAGCAACTCAGGAAGAGACGGAGTCATCACCGGGGAGCTGTTTTTT
. | TRBJ2-5 | . | TRBV5-6 | CASSLGGEETQYF | TGTGCCAGCAGCTTGGGTGGAGAGGAGACCCAGTACTTC
TRBD2 | TRBJ2-5 | . | TRBV15 | CATSRDPRERRRETQYF | TGTGCCACCAGCAGAGACCCGCGGGAGAGGAGGCGGGAGACCCAGTACTTC
. | TRBJ2-2 | . | TRBV5-8 | CASSKRLGLSRGELFF | TGTGCCAGCAGCAAACGGTTAGGACTCTCCCGCGGGGAGCTGTTTTTT
TRBD1 | TRBJ2-1 | . | TRBV7-2 | CASSLFVTGGAAGGNEQFF | TGTGCCAGCAGCTTGTTCGTGACAGGGGGCGCGGCGGGAGGTAATGAGCAGTTCTTC
. | TRBJ1-5 | . | TRBV27 | CASRRRGRRNQPQHF | TGTGCCAGTCGACGAAGGGGTCGCCGCAATCAGCCCCAGCATTTT
. | TRBJ2-2 | . | TRBV27 | CASSFERRNTGELFF | TGTGCCAGCAGTTTTGAGCGGAGGAACACCGGGGAGCTGTTTTTT
. | TRBJ1-1 | . | TRBV29-1 | CSVEAGQRNTEAFF | TGCAGCGTTGAAGCCGGGCAGCGGAACACTGAAGCTTTCTTT
. | TRBJ2-5 | . | TRBV4-1 | CASSQDLSQETQYF | TGCGCCAGCAGCCAAGATTTAAGCCAGGAGACCCAGTACTTC
. | TRBJ2-7 | . | TRBV19 | CASSTTRAAYSYEQYF | TGTGCCAGTAGTACCACTCGAGCGGCTTACTCCTACGAGCAGTACTTC
. | TRBJ2-1 | once | TRBV5-4 | CASSLTPSGDEQFF | TGTGCCAGCAGCTTGACCCCCAGCGGCGATGAGCAGTTCTTC